What follows are 25 T cell receptor beta chains derived from one specimen sequenced in a study of blood T cells in healthy people across ages. A J-beta primer mix and a sample-barcoded 5' primer were used in a second PCR of roughly 6 to 11 cycles. From the 5' RACE reads, TCRdb called clonotypes with MiXCR, one entry per CDR3 protein. Of roughly 650,000 distinct CDR3 sequences in the sample, roughly 32% were seen once. Sequencing input: blood. The origin of the receptors is a woman of 80 years or more in good health.

There are many counts of this clonotype. The chain carries TRBV6-6 and TRBJ2-7; D gene unclear. Germline V lookup: CDR1 MNHNY, CDR2 SVGAGI (reference sequence). This CDR3 spans 12 amino acids. Trimming cost V 0 bases and J 4 bases, with 4 bases left between them. For the CDR3, the DNA is TGTGCCAGCAGTTACTCGAGTTACGAGCAGTACTTC. Translated: CASSYSSYEQYF.

This clonotype has only one observation. Possible read error: a much larger clone is one base away. The chain uses TRBV20-1 and TRBJ1-4; a possible D gene is TRBD1 (5 bases). CDR1 DFQATT and CDR2 SNEGSKA come from the germline V gene (reference sequence). This CDR3 comprises 16 residues. The CDR3 spells CSATVRSGRFYEKPFF. The CDR3 DNA is TGCAGTGCCACAGTCAGATCAGGGAGGTTTTATGAAAAACCGTTTTTT.

The rearrangement links TRBV5-1 to TRBJ2-2, with D uncertain. Trimming left V 2 bases short and J 8 bases short, with 7 bases between. CDR3 size: 12 residues. CDR1 SGHRS and CDR2 YFSETQ come from the germline V gene. The CDR3: CASSLLVGELFF. The DNA for the CDR3 is TGCGCCAGCAGCTTACTGGTAGGGGAGCTGTTTTTT. The full variable domain, its missing parts supplied by reference TRBV5-1 and TRBJ2-2, is KAGVTQTPRYLIKTRGQQVTLSCSPISGHRSVSWYQQTPGQGLQFLFEYFSETQRNKGNFPGRFSGRQFSNSRSEMNVSTLELGDSALYLCASSLLVGELFFGEGSRLTVL.

This clonotype was picked up one time. Given a much more abundant clone one base away, this may be a read error. This rearrangement joins TRBV6-6 to TRBJ2-5, with D possibly matching TRBD2 (6 bases). CDR1 is MNHNY and CDR2 is SVGAGI in the germline V gene (reference sequence). The CDR3 extends over 16 amino acids. CDR3 in DNA: TGTGCCAGCAGTTACGGCGGGACTGTGTACCAAGAGGCCCAGTACTTC. It specifies CASSYGGTVYQEAQYF.

The table lists this clonotype with a count of one. Mismatch with germline at one junction end may stem from a read error. The genes are TRBV7-3 and TRBJ1-2; TRBD1 aligns across 9 bases. Germline loops: CDR1 SGHTA, CDR2 FQGTGA. The CDR3 has 14 residues. The CDR3 loop is CASSLGKGQGSASF. Written as DNA, the CDR3 is TGTGCCAGCAGCTTAGGGAAAGGACAGGGGTCAGCTTCTTTC. The full variable domain, rest sourced from reference TRBV7-3 and TRBJ1-2, is GAGVSQTPSNKVTEKGKYVELRCDPISGHTALYWYRQSLGQGPEFLIYFQGTGAADDSGLPNDRFFAVRPEGSVSTLKIQRTERGDSAVYLCASSLGKGQGSASFGSGTRLTVV.

This clonotype was seen at least ten times. This chain uses TRBV12-3 or TRBV12-4 with TRBJ2-7; 11 bases line up with TRBD1. This CDR3 has 17 residues. V shed 3 bases, J shed 7 bases, and the junction held 14 bases outside the gene matches. CDR3 bases: TGTGCCAGCAGTTTCGAGCTCCGGACAGGGGGCGCGGGTGAGCAGTACTTC. Translated: CASSFELRTGGAGEQYF.

This clonotype has a count of ten or more. The chain has TRBV4-2 and TRBJ2-3, with 7 bases aligning to TRBD1. The junction had 12 bases not matched to a gene; V was cut back by 3 bases and J by 3 bases. The CDR3 is 17 residues long. Germline CDR1 and CDR2: LGHNA and YNFKEQ. The CDR3 here is CASSQGATGAVTDTQYF. CDR3 DNA: TGTGCCAGCAGCCAGGGGGCAACAGGGGCGGTTACAGATACGCAGTATTTT.

This clonotype was seen repeatedly, ten times or more. The CDR3 nucleotides are TGTGCCATCAGGCCCTCACCAGGCAACTCTGGAAACACCATATATTTT. It codes for CAIRPSPGNSGNTIYF. The genes are TRBV10-3 and TRBJ1-3; no reliable D call. The CDR3 loop spans 16 amino acids. The germline V gene encodes CDR1 ENHRY and CDR2 SYGVKD. V was shortened by 6 bases and J by 0 bases, with 15 bases between the two germline ends.

This clonotype turned up a few times. V and J are TRBV6-1 and TRBJ1-2; 7 nucleotides match TRBD1. CDR1 and CDR2 (germline): MNHNS, SASEGT. J lost 8 bases, V lost 4 bases, and 13 bases had no gene match. CDR3 length: 15 amino acids. The CDR3 is CASSGGTAEFLGYTF. CDR3 coding DNA: TGTGCCAGCAGTGGCGGGACAGCGGAATTCCTGGGCTACACCTTC.

The genes are TRBV20-1 and TRBJ1-6; 7 bases are a match to TRBD1. The CDR3 spans 12 residues. Per germline, CDR1 DFQATT and CDR2 SNEGSKA (reference sequence). The CDR3 is CGTTGYNSPLHF. The CDR3 nucleotides read TGCGGGACGACAGGGTATAATTCACCCCTCCACTTT.

Ten or more counts support this clonotype. The V call is TRBV25-1, the J call TRBJ1-2, with 12 nucleotides matching TRBD1. The V and J ends lost 6 bases and 8 bases, in that order; junction bases with no gene match: 13. The CDR3 length is 16 residues. Germline V CDR1 and CDR2: MGHDK, SYGVNS. This chain's CDR3 is CASRTSGTGGWGGYTF. As DNA, the CDR3 is TGTGCCAGCAGGACTTCCGGGACAGGGGGCTGGGGAGGCTACACCTTC.

This clonotype was recorded many times. V gene TRBV15 combines with J gene TRBJ2-1, with 10 bases identical to TRBD1. Germline loops: CDR1 LNHNV, CDR2 YYDKDF (reference sequence). This CDR3 is 15 amino acids long. The junction had 7 bases not matched to a gene; V was cut back by 1 base and J by 10 bases. CDR3 in amino acids: CATSRAGTGAREQFF. For the CDR3, the DNA is TGTGCCACCAGCAGAGCCGGGACAGGGGCAAGGGAGCAGTTCTTC.

This clonotype appeared many times. This rearrangement joins TRBV12-3 or TRBV12-4 to TRBJ2-1; D possibly uses TRBD1 or TRBD2 (6 bases each). V was pared by 6 bases and J by 6 bases, with 21 bases between. This CDR3 spans 16 amino acids. This CDR3 is CASSPQGGNLGNEQFF. The CDR3 DNA reads as TGTGCCAGCAGCCCACAGGGAGGTAACCTTGGCAATGAGCAGTTCTTC.

This clonotype was seen a few times. The gene calls are TRBV12-3 or TRBV12-4 and TRBJ1-5, with TRBD1 matching 7 bases. The junction had 3 bases not matched to a gene; V was cut back by 10 bases and J by 0 bases. The CDR3 extends over 13 amino acids. The CDR3 nucleotides read TGTGCCACCAGGGGGGGTAGCAATCAGCCCCAGCATTTT. This codes for CATRGGSNQPQHF.

The chain is built from TRBV18 and TRBJ1-2, with D tentatively TRBD1 (5 bases). V shed 6 bases and J shed 5 bases, with 25 bases lying between them. The germline CDR1 and CDR2 sequences are KGHSH and LQKENI. The CDR3 consists of 17 residues. The CDR3 protein is CASSPGRRRGGSYGYTF. The CDR3 DNA sequence: TGTGCCAGCTCTCCCGGCAGGAGACGGGGGGGATCGTATGGCTACACCTTC. Based on the CDR3 plus reference TRBV18 and TRBJ1-2, the full variable domain is NAGVMQNPRHLVRRRGQEARLRCSPMKGHSHVYWYRQLPEEGLKFMVYLQKENIIDESGMPKERFSAEFPKEGPSILRIQQVVRGDSAAYFCASSPGRRRGGSYGYTFGSGTRLTVV.

The table lists this clonotype with many counts. The rearrangement uses TRBV10-3 and TRBJ2-5, with 10 bases matching TRBD2. Trimming cost V 11 bases and J 1 base; bases outside gene matches: 7. Germline CDR1 is ENHRY and CDR2 is SYGVKD. The CDR3 consists of 14 residues. The CDR3 here is CASLAGEPQETQYF. The CDR3 DNA reads TGTGCCTCGCTAGCGGGGGAACCCCAAGAGACCCAGTACTTC.

This clonotype showed up just a few times. The V call is TRBV30, the J call TRBJ2-5; 10 bases match TRBD2. The germline V gene has CDR1 GTSNPN and CDR2 SVGIG (reference sequence). Germline trimming cut 0 bases from V and 1 base from J; bases unmatched to any gene: 5. The CDR3 covers 16 residues. Here the CDR3 reads CAWSVRLAGVQETQYF. The CDR3 bases are TGTGCCTGGAGTGTAAGGCTAGCGGGAGTCCAAGAGACCCAGTACTTC.

This clonotype was seen only a few times. J is TRBJ1-1 and V is TRBV20-1; tentative D call: TRBD1 (5 bases). The CDR3 extends over 13 amino acids. Trimming left V 3 bases short and J 5 bases short, with 13 bases between. CDR1 is DFQATT and CDR2 is SNEGSKA in the germline V gene (reference sequence). This chain's CDR3 is CSARGLGRTEAFF. The CDR3 bases are TGCAGTGCTAGGGGGCTCGGGAGGACTGAAGCTTTCTTT.

This clonotype showed up just a few times. V gene TRBV20-1 combines with J gene TRBJ1-5; TRBD1 agrees at 10 bases. The CDR3 has 15 amino acids. CDR1 DFQATT and CDR2 SNEGSKA come from the germline V gene (reference sequence). The V gene end was trimmed by 6 bases and the J gene end by 3 bases; junction bases not matched to a gene: 8. CDR3 region: CSALRGTGDNQPQHF. For the CDR3, the DNA is TGCAGTGCCCTTAGGGGGACAGGGGACAATCAGCCCCAGCATTTT.

This clonotype was recorded many times. The CDR3 protein is CASSEDGPSNQPQHF. Here the CDR3 DNA reads TGTGCCAGCAGTGAAGACGGGCCCAGCAATCAGCCCCAGCATTTT. V gene TRBV25-1 combines with J gene TRBJ1-5; D is unclear. Looked up from germline, CDR1 is MGHDK and CDR2 is SYGVNS. V dropped 2 bases and J dropped 1 base, with 9 bases sitting between them. This CDR3 comprises 15 residues.

V usage is TRBV6-5 and J usage is TRBJ2-1, with D hard to call. The DNA end lines up better with TRBJ2-7; the J call may be wrong. The CDR3 is 15 amino acids. Germline CDR1 reads MNHEY; CDR2 reads SVGAGI. The CDR3, as DNA: TGTGCCAGCAGACCCGACTTCAGCTCCTACAATGAGCAGTACTTC. It yields the protein CASRPDFSSYNEQYF.

This clonotype has ten or more counts. The chain couples TRBV5-6 to TRBJ2-7; TRBD2 agrees at 7 bases. In germline, CDR1 is SGHDT, CDR2 YYEEEE. This CDR3 comprises 15 residues. J lost 3 bases, V lost 1 base, and 7 bases had no gene match. CDR3 sequence (DNA): TGTGCCAGCAGCTTGATGCTAGCGGTTGACTACGAGCAGTACTTC. This codes for CASSLMLAVDYEQYF.

J is TRBJ1-5 and V is TRBV7-9, with D perhaps matching TRBD1 (5 bases). CDR3 length equals 16 residues. The germline V and J ends were trimmed by 1 base and 7 bases, with 17 bases remaining between them. Germline V gives CDR1 SEHNR, CDR2 FQNEAQ (reference sequence). In nucleotides, the CDR3 is TGTGCCAGCAGCTTAGGAGGTGGATTGGGGGAACAGCCCCAGCATTTT. Translated, it gives CASSLGGGLGEQPQHF.

This clonotype was found a few times. The gene calls are TRBV9 and TRBJ1-4; TRBD1 matches 8 bases. The CDR3 loop spans 14 amino acids. CDR1 and CDR2 (germline): SGDLS, YYNGEE. Unmatched junction bases numbered 7, after V lost 4 bases and J lost 8 bases. The DNA for the CDR3 is TGTGCCAGCAGCAAAGGACAGGGTGGCGAAAAACTGTTTTTT. It yields the protein CASSKGQGGEKLFF. The full variable domain, completed using reference TRBV9 and TRBJ1-4, is DSGVTQTPKHLITATGQRVTLRCSPRSGDLSVYWYQQSLDQGLQFLIQYYNGEERAKGNILERFSAQQFPDLHSELNLSSLELGDSALYFCASSKGQGGEKLFFGSGTQLSVL.

This clonotype was picked up many times. The rearrangement links TRBV20-1 to TRBJ2-3, with D perhaps TRBD2 (6 bases). CDR1 and CDR2 (germline): DFQATT, SNEGSKA (reference sequence). This CDR3 contains 13 residues. CDR3 amino acids: CSGLPVPGDTQYF. CDR3 sequence (DNA): TGCAGCGGACTACCCGTGCCAGGGGATACGCAGTATTTT.